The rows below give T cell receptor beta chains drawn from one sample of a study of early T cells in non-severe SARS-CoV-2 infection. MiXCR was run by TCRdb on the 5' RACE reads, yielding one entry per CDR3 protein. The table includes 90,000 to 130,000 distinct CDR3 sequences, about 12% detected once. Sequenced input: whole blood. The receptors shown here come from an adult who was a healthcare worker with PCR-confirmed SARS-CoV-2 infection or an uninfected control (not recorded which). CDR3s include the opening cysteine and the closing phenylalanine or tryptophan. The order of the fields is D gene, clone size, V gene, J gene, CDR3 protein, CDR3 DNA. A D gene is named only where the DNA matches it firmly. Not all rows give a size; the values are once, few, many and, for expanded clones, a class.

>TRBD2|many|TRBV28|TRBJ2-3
CASSLTSGAQYF
TGTGCCAGCAGTTTAACTAGCGGGGCGCAGTATTTT
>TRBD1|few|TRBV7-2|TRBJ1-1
CASSLWGQGGNTEAFF
TGTGCCAGCAGCTTATGGGGACAGGGGGGAAACACTGAAGCTTTCTTT
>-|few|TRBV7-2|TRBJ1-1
CASSPSYRLNTEAFF
TGTGCCAGCAGTCCTTCGTACCGATTGAACACTGAAGCTTTCTTT
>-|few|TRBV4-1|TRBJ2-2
CASSQDPLLATELFF
TGCGCCAGCAGCCAAGACCCTCTCCTTGCGACGGAGCTGTTTTTT
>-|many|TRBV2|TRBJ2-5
CASSEVDIDLGTQYF
TGTGCCAGCAGTGAGGTGGACATCGATTTAGGGACCCAGTACTTC
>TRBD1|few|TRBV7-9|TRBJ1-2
CASSRRDRVDGYTF
TGTGCCAGCAGCCGACGGGACAGGGTCGATGGCTACACCTTC
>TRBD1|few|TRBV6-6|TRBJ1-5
CASAPPGQGIWQPQHF
TGTGCCAGCGCCCCTCCGGGACAGGGAATTTGGCAGCCCCAGCATTTT
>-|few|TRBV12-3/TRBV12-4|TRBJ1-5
CASSLGSLSSQPQHF
TGTGCCAGCAGTCTCGGGTCCCTCAGTAGTCAGCCCCAGCATTTT
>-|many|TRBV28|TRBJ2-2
CASRGTGILGELFF
TGTGCCAGCCGTGGTACAGGGATTTTAGGGGAGCTGTTTTTT
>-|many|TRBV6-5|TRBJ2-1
CASSYSWQGKNEQFF
TGTGCCAGCAGTTACTCGTGGCAGGGGAAGAATGAGCAGTTCTTC
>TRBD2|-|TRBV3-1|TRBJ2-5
CASSQDLAGSAETQYF
TGTGCCAGCAGCCAAGATCTAGCGGGATCGGCAGAGACCCAGTACTTC
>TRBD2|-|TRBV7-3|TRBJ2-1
CASSLQGTTFYNEQFF
TGTGCCAGCAGCCTCCAAGGGACTACCTTCTACAATGAGCAGTTCTTC
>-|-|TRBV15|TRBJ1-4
CATSRERARGEKLFF
TGTGCCACCAGCAGAGAGAGGGCCAGGGGTGAAAAACTGTTTTTT
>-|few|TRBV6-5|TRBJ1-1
CASSYSTGNTEAFF
TGTGCCAGCAGTTACTCAACAGGGAACACTGAAGCTTTCTTT
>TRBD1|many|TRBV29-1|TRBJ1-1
CSVVLHRQGATEAFF
TGCAGCGTCGTCTTGCATCGACAGGGGGCAACTGAAGCTTTCTTT
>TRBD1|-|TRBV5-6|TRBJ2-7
CASSLGQGSNEQYF
TGTGCCAGCAGCTTGGGACAGGGAAGCAACGAGCAGTACTTC
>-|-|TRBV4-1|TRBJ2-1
CASSQEGYYNEQFF
TGCGCCAGCAGCCAAGAGGGGTACTACAATGAGCAGTTCTTC
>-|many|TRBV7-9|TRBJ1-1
CASSFGSREAFF
TGTGCCAGCAGCTTTGGTTCGCGAGAAGCTTTCTTT
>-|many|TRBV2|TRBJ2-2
CASQTGGRATGELFF
TGTGCCAGCCAGACGGGGGGCCGGGCCACCGGGGAGCTGTTTTTT
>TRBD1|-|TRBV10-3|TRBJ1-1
CAIRPPVGQGATEAFF
TGTGCCATCAGGCCCCCTGTCGGACAGGGTGCAACTGAAGCTTTCTTT
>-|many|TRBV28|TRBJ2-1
CASSLWRGNEQFF
TGTGCCAGCAGTTTGTGGAGGGGAAATGAGCAGTTCTTC
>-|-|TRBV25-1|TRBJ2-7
CASSVEAGQPYEQYF
TGTGCCAGCAGTGTTGAAGCGGGACAGCCATACGAGCAGTACTTC